A selection of T cell receptor beta chains follows, all from one sample in a study of blood T cell repertoires in COVID-19. Assay used: immunoSEQ multiplex PCR; TCRdb lists only in-frame clones, some missing. The sample has hundreds of thousands of clones, 88% seen once. Sequencing used peripheral blood. These TCRs come from a woman in her 70s with COVID-19, enrolled during active disease. Both conserved end residues are part of each CDR3. Each record gives: J gene, V gene, clone size, CDR3 length, D gene, CDR3 DNA, CDR3 protein. A D gene is named only where the DNA matches it firmly. Some rows mark clone size as missing; the rest say once, few, many or name a class of expanded clone.

J gene: TRBJ1-1
V gene: TRBV2
clone size: .
CDR3 length: 14
D gene: .
CDR3 DNA: TGTGCCAGCAGTGGTGACGGGGGGAGGACTGAAGCTTTCTTT
CDR3 protein: CASSGDGGRTEAFF

J gene: TRBJ2-7
V gene: TRBV2
clone size: .
CDR3 length: 13
D gene: TRBD2
CDR3 DNA: TGTGCCAGCATTGCGGGGGGCACCTACGAGCAGTACTTC
CDR3 protein: CASIAGGTYEQYF

J gene: TRBJ1-1
V gene: TRBV7-2
clone size: .
CDR3 length: 16
D gene: TRBD1
CDR3 DNA: TGTGCCAGCAGCCCCCGCGAATGGACAGGGAACACTGAAGCTTTCTTT
CDR3 protein: CASSPREWTGNTEAFF

J gene: TRBJ2-2
V gene: TRBV2
clone size: .
CDR3 length: 14
D gene: TRBD1
CDR3 DNA: TGTGCCAGCAGTTGGGACAGGGAGGCCGGGGAGCTGTTTTTT
CDR3 protein: CASSWDREAGELFF

J gene: TRBJ2-7
V gene: TRBV7-6
clone size: .
CDR3 length: 15
D gene: .
CDR3 DNA: TGTGCCAGCAGCCGGGACATTGGGGGGGCCTACGAGCAGTACTTC
CDR3 protein: CASSRDIGGAYEQYF

J gene: TRBJ2-5
V gene: TRBV7-2
clone size: .
CDR3 length: 14
D gene: TRBD1
CDR3 DNA: TGTGCCAGCAGAGAGGACAGGGGGCGAGAGACCCAGTACTTC
CDR3 protein: CASREDRGRETQYF

J gene: TRBJ1-2
V gene: TRBV7-9
clone size: .
CDR3 length: 15
D gene: TRBD1
CDR3 DNA: TGTGCCAGCAGTTTCAGTACAGGGGGCGCCGATGGCTACACCTTC
CDR3 protein: CASSFSTGGADGYTF

J gene: TRBJ2-3
V gene: TRBV24-1
clone size: .
CDR3 length: 16
D gene: TRBD2
CDR3 DNA: TGTGCCACCCGGACTAGCGGGGGGTCAGACACAGATACGCAGTATTTT
CDR3 protein: CATRTSGGSDTDTQYF

J gene: TRBJ1-2
V gene: TRBV9
clone size: .
CDR3 length: 14
D gene: .
CDR3 DNA: TGTGCCAGCAGCGTAGATGGTGGGGCCTATGGCTACACCTTC
CDR3 protein: CASSVDGGAYGYTF

J gene: TRBJ1-5
V gene: TRBV19
clone size: .
CDR3 length: 14
D gene: TRBD1
CDR3 DNA: TGTGCCAGTCAACAGGGGACGCGCAATCAGCCCCAGCATTTT
CDR3 protein: CASQQGTRNQPQHF

J gene: TRBJ1-6
V gene: TRBV27
clone size: .
CDR3 length: 15
D gene: .
CDR3 DNA: TGTGCCAGCAGTTTGAACAGGGCATATAATTCACCCCTCCACTTT
CDR3 protein: CASSLNRAYNSPLHF

J gene: TRBJ2-1
V gene: TRBV5-1
clone size: .
CDR3 length: 15
D gene: TRBD1
CDR3 DNA: TGCGCCAGCAGCCGAGACCCCGGGACAGGGGATGAGCAGTTCTTC
CDR3 protein: CASSRDPGTGDEQFF

J gene: TRBJ1-4
V gene: TRBV11-2
clone size: .
CDR3 length: 19
D gene: TRBD1
CDR3 DNA: TGTGCCAGCAGCTTAGTCCCGGGACAGGGAGGCAGCACTAATGAAAAACTGTTTTTT
CDR3 protein: CASSLVPGQGGSTNEKLFF

J gene: TRBJ1-5
V gene: TRBV27
clone size: .
CDR3 length: 15
D gene: .
CDR3 DNA: TGTGCCAGCAGTGGTAACGGACAGATCAATCAGCCCCAGCATTTT
CDR3 protein: CASSGNGQINQPQHF

J gene: TRBJ1-6
V gene: TRBV6-5
clone size: .
CDR3 length: 14
D gene: .
CDR3 DNA: TGTGCCCTAGCACGGGGGACCTATAATTCACCCCTCCACTTT
CDR3 protein: CALARGTYNSPLHF

J gene: TRBJ1-3
V gene: TRBV4-2
clone size: once
CDR3 length: 16
D gene: TRBD1
CDR3 DNA: TGTGCCAGCAGCCGCCTTACAGGGGACTCTGGAAACACCATATATTTT
CDR3 protein: CASSRLTGDSGNTIYF

J gene: TRBJ2-7
V gene: TRBV19
clone size: .
CDR3 length: 13
D gene: .
CDR3 DNA: TGTGCCAGTAGTCCAACCGAGGGGGAAACGCAGTACTTC
CDR3 protein: CASSPTEGETQYF

J gene: TRBJ2-7
V gene: TRBV11-1
clone size: .
CDR3 length: 14
D gene: .
CDR3 DNA: TGTGCCAGCAGCTTGTCGACAGGATCCTACGAGCAGTACTTC
CDR3 protein: CASSLSTGSYEQYF

J gene: TRBJ2-1
V gene: TRBV2
clone size: few
CDR3 length: 11
D gene: .
CDR3 DNA: TGTGCCAGCAGCCCACTATTGGGGGGTTTCTTC
CDR3 protein: CASSPLLGGFF

J gene: TRBJ1-3
V gene: TRBV5-6
clone size: .
CDR3 length: 16
D gene: .
CDR3 DNA: TGTGCCAGCAGCTTGATTGAAGAGTTTTCTGGAAACACCATATATTTT
CDR3 protein: CASSLIEEFSGNTIYF